Presented here are 2 T cell receptor beta chains from one specimen sequenced in a study of brain metastases from non-small cell lung cancer. The assay was immunoSEQ multiplex PCR, and TCRdb's table has in-frame clones only and misses some. Found here are around 2,000 clones, 88% of them singletons; the top ten hold 3.5% to 5%. Sample: primary lung tumor tissue. These receptors originate from a donor aged 40 or older with non-small cell lung cancer.

This sequence joins TRBV18 and TRBJ2-2, with a possible D match to TRBD1 (5 bases). The V gene's germline CDR1 is KGHSH and CDR2 LQKENI. Between the trimmed V and J ends, which lost 0 bases and 1 base, there was a span of 12 bases. The CDR3 length is 17 residues. The CDR3 bases are TGTGCCAGCTCACCACCGGGGCCCGCACTGAACACCGGGGAGCTGTTTTTT. Translation: CASSPPGPALNTGELFF.

V is TRBV12-3 or TRBV12-4 and J is TRBJ1-3; D unclear. Trimming took 5 bases from V and 4 from J, leaving 9 bases between them. The CDR3 is 13 amino acids. CDR3 region: CASSNEDGNTIYF. The CDR3 coding sequence is TGTGCCAGCAGTAATGAAGACGGAAACACCATATATTTT.